The TCR beta chain described here comes from a study of blood T cell repertoires in COVID-19. Study background: Italy, Spain and the United States were the sources of the convalescent and acute COVID-19 samples. PBMCs, B-cell-depleted T cells, or T cells provided the cDNA or gDNA that made up the material.

Germline assignment: CDR1 LGHNA and CDR2 YNFKEQ. The CDR3 length is 15 residues. V dropped 6 bases and J dropped 2 bases, with 17 bases sitting between them. The repertoire was sequenced with immunoSEQ multiplex PCR; TCRdb's copy has only in-frame clones and lacks some. The sample lists tens of thousands of clones; roughly 85% were seen once. The material sequenced was peripheral blood. This sequence joins TRBV4-2 and TRBJ2-7; D is ambiguous. This clonotype was sampled from a man aged 80 or over with acute or convalescent COVID-19. The chain's CDR3 is CASRISLTQTYEQYF. The CDR3, as DNA: TGTGCCAGCAGAATAAGCCTGACTCAAACCTACGAGCAGTACTTC.